What follows are 24 T cell receptor beta chains derived from one specimen sequenced in a study of blood T cell repertoires in COVID-19. Using immunoSEQ multiplex PCR, the repertoire was profiled, and TCRdb retains in-frame clones only, with some absent. The sample lists 270,000 or so clones; roughly 90% were seen once. The specimen was peripheral blood. Receptors originate from a middle-aged man with acute or convalescent COVID-19.

The chain couples TRBV29-1 to TRBJ2-3; D not certain. The CDR3 totals 14 residues. Germline V gene data show CDR1 as SQVTM and CDR2 as ANQGSEA. V was cut by 4 bases and J by 2 bases, with 13 bases left in between. The CDR3 is CSVVGGTSTDTQYF. The CDR3 region has the DNA TGCAGCGTTGTCGGCGGTACTTCCACAGATACGCAGTATTTT.

The rearrangement links TRBV9 to TRBJ2-5; D may be TRBD2 (5 bases). This CDR3 is 13 amino acids long. Germline-derived CDR1 and CDR2 are SGDLS and YYNGEE. V lost 4 bases and J 2 bases, leaving 9 bases between the germline ends. CDR3 sequence reads: CASSPGEQETQYF. Written as DNA, the CDR3 is TGTGCCAGCAGCCCCGGGGAACAAGAGACCCAGTACTTC. The complete variable domain, with remaining parts taken from reference TRBV9 and TRBJ2-5, reads DSGVTQTPKHLITATGQRVTLRCSPRSGDLSVYWYQQSLDQGLQFLIQYYNGEERAKGNILERFSAQQFPDLHSELNLSSLELGDSALYFCASSPGEQETQYFGPGTRLLVL.

The V and J genes are TRBV6-5 and TRBJ2-7; tentatively, D is TRBD1 (6 bases). This CDR3 has 15 residues. Germline V gene data show CDR1 as MNHEY and CDR2 as SVGAGI. Trimming took off 8 bases at V and 2 bases at J, with 19 bases between the two ends. This CDR3 reads CASLSGGLGAYEQYF. DNA for the CDR3: TGTGCCAGCCTCTCTGGGGGCCTGGGGGCCTACGAGCAGTACTTC.

The chain is built from TRBV29-1 and TRBJ2-1, with 8 bases identical to TRBD2. V was pared by 7 bases and J by 0 bases, with 17 bases of the junction left unmatched. Germline V gene data show CDR1 as SQVTM and CDR2 as ANQGSEA. This CDR3 is built from 18 residues. As DNA, the CDR3 is TGCAGCGAAACCTCGGGGAGCGGGGGACCCAACTCCTACAATGAGCAGTTCTTC. It specifies CSETSGSGGPNSYNEQFF.

V usage is TRBV11-2 and J usage is TRBJ2-2; 10 bases align to TRBD1. The CDR3 extends over 16 amino acids. Germline loops: CDR1 SGHAT, CDR2 FQNNGV. V lost 0 bases, J lost 8 bases, and 6 bases stayed unmatched. For the CDR3, the DNA is TGTGCCAGCAGCTTAGAGACAGGGGGCGCGGAAGGGGAGCTGTTTTTT. It specifies CASSLETGGAEGELFF. Full variable domain (rest looked up from reference TRBV11-2 and TRBJ2-2): EAGVAQSPRYKIIEKRQSVAFWCNPISGHATLYWYQQILGQGPKLLIQFQNNGVVDDSQLPKDRFSAERLKGVDSTLKIQPAKLEDSAVYLCASSLETGGAEGELFFGEGSRLTVL.

The J gene is TRBJ1-6, the V gene TRBV3-1 (or the pseudogene TRBV3-2); D is possibly TRBD1 (6 bases). This CDR3 spans 14 amino acids. The ends were cut back, 0 bases at V and 8 bases at J, with 8 bases in the middle. Germline V gives CDR1 LGHDT, CDR2 YNNKEL (reference sequence). CDR3 bases: TGTGCCAGCAGCCAAGATGCAGGGGATTCACCCCTCCACTTT. It codes for CASSQDAGDSPLHF.

This chain uses TRBV5-6 with TRBJ2-2; TRBD1 might be the D (7 bases). Germline lookup yields CDR1 SGHDT and CDR2 YYEEEE. V lost 3 bases to trimming and J lost 3 bases, with 15 bases between them. There are 16 residues in the CDR3. DNA for the CDR3: TGTGCCAGCAGCTGGTCGACAGGGAGGTACACCGGGGAGCTGTTTTTT. Its protein is CASSWSTGRYTGELFF.

This chain uses TRBV27 with TRBJ2-7; 7 nucleotides match TRBD1. Germline trimming cut 3 bases from V and 6 bases from J; bases unmatched to any gene: 14. The length of the CDR3 is 16 residues. Per the germline V gene, CDR1 is MNHEY and CDR2 is SMNVEV (reference sequence). In DNA, the CDR3 is TGTGCCAGCAGTTTGTACAGGGGAGTCGGCTCGGGCGAGCAGTACTTC. It specifies CASSLYRGVGSGEQYF.

A single count supports this clone. The CDR3 DNA reads TGTGCCACCAGTGCCCGACAGCCTGGAAACACCATATATTTT. Protein: CATSARQPGNTIYF. V and J are TRBV24-1 and TRBJ1-3; D may be TRBD1 (5 bases). Trimming stripped 5 bases from V and 2 bases from J, with 9 bases between. Germline CDR1 KGHDR, CDR2 SFDVKD. This CDR3 comprises 14 residues.

This clone was detected once. The gene calls are TRBV12-5 and TRBJ2-7; a weak D match, TRBD1 (6 bases). The CDR3 is made up of 14 amino acids. CDR1 LGHNT and CDR2 FRNRAP come from the germline V gene. Trimming stripped 7 bases from V and 4 bases from J, with 17 bases between. CDR3 sequence: CASAPPGQLYEQYF. DNA of the CDR3: TGTGCTAGTGCCCCGCCCGGACAGCTATACGAGCAGTACTTC.

The rearrangement links TRBV6-5 to TRBJ2-7, with D possibly matching TRBD1 (6 bases). With 6 bases removed from V and 0 bases from J, the gap between germline ends came to 12 bases. The CDR3 is 14 residues long. The germline V gene encodes CDR1 MNHEY and CDR2 SVGAGI. CDR3 nucleotide sequence: TGTGCCAGCAGCCGGACAGCCGACTCCTACGAGCAGTACTTC. Encoded protein: CASSRTADSYEQYF.

This rearrangement joins TRBV2 to TRBJ1-1, with 7 bases identical to TRBD1. This CDR3 has 15 amino acids. In germline, CDR1 is SNHLY, CDR2 FYNNEI. With 4 bases clipped from V and 4 bases from J, the junction kept 9 bases outside the gene matches. DNA of the CDR3: TGTGCCAGCAGTGCGGGAGGGGGCGCAGCCACTGAAGCTTTCTTT. Protein sequence: CASSAGGGAATEAFF.

A word on this clone: The identical CDR3 is also encoded by other nucleotide sequences in the sample. The chain employs TRBV5-1 and TRBJ2-2; 8 bases fit TRBD2. This CDR3 is built from 15 residues. Germline V gene sequence: CDR1 SGHRS, CDR2 YFSETQ. The V segment lost 0 bases and the J segment 5 bases; nucleotides outside the gene matches: 3. The CDR3 DNA sequence: TGCGCCAGCAGCTTGGGATTAGCGGGGACCGGGGAGCTGTTTTTT. Protein: CASSLGLAGTGELFF.

For this clone: The same CDR3 can be traced to other DNA sequences in this sample. V and J are TRBV12-3 or TRBV12-4 and TRBJ1-2, with D perhaps TRBD1 (5 bases). The CDR3 consists of 13 residues. Trimming removed 2 bases at V and 6 bases at J, with 10 bases between. Here the CDR3 reads CASSLRQGNGYTF. CDR3 DNA: TGTGCCAGCAGTTTAAGGCAGGGAAATGGCTACACCTTC.

This chain joins TRBV6-5 and TRBJ1-1, with D possibly matching TRBD1 (6 bases). The germline V gene has CDR1 MNHEY and CDR2 SVGAGI. The V end lost 0 bases, the J end lost 1 base, and 9 bases lay between the germline ends. The length of the CDR3 is 15 residues. The CDR3 protein is CASSYSGAPNTEAFF. The CDR3 DNA reads TGTGCCAGCAGTTACTCGGGGGCGCCGAACACTGAAGCTTTCTTT.

The chain recombines TRBV20-1 with TRBJ2-1; D is unclear. V was shortened by 6 bases and J by 1 base, with 4 bases between the two germline ends. The CDR3 has 11 residues. Germline V CDR1 and CDR2: DFQATT, SNEGSKA (reference sequence). CDR3 bases: TGCAGTGCGGCATCCTACAATGAGCAGTTCTTC. It is translated as CSAASYNEQFF.

The chain has TRBV19 and TRBJ2-2; 9 bases align to TRBD2. The V gene's germline CDR1 is LNHDA and CDR2 SQIVND (reference sequence). This CDR3 comprises 13 residues. The CDR3 region has the DNA TGTGCACTCCGGCGGGGGGGGACCGGGGAGCTGTTTTTT. Translation: CALRRGGTGELFF.

The V gene is TRBV24-1, the J gene TRBJ1-2; TRBD1 agrees at 11 bases. J was trimmed by 8 bases and V by 4 bases; bases with no gene match: 5. Germline V gene data show CDR1 as KGHDR and CDR2 as SFDVKD. The CDR3 spans 14 residues. The CDR3 sequence: CATSESRTGGGYTF. CDR3 nucleotide sequence: TGTGCCACCAGTGAATCGAGGACAGGGGGCGGCTACACCTTC.

The J gene is TRBJ1-2, the V gene TRBV19; 10 nucleotides line up with TRBD1. The junction had 9 bases not matched to a gene; V was cut back by 3 bases and J by 8 bases. This CDR3 has 15 amino acids. Germline lookup yields CDR1 LNHDA and CDR2 SQIVND (reference sequence). CDR3 coding DNA: TGTGCCAGTAGTATGTGGACAGGGGGGTTCGTAGGCTACACCTTC. It encodes CASSMWTGGFVGYTF.

V gene TRBV27 combines with J gene TRBJ2-7, with 8 bases identical to TRBD1. The CDR3 is made up of 13 amino acids. Trimming removed 5 bases from V and 7 bases from J; junction bases left unmatched: 7. Germline V lookup: CDR1 MNHEY, CDR2 SMNVEV (reference sequence). In DNA form, the CDR3 reads TGTGCCAGCAGTCCTCGACAGGGGTTAGAGCAGTACTTC. This encodes CASSPRQGLEQYF.

This clone was seen more than once but under ten times. This chain joins TRBV6-5 and TRBJ1-2; D remains unclear. The V gene lost 8 bases and the J gene lost 4 bases, with 17 bases spanning the gap. The CDR3 is 14 amino acids. Germline values: CDR1 MNHEY, CDR2 SVGAGI. The CDR3 DNA is TGTGCCAGCTTCTCCGGCGGAGGAGGCTATGGCTACACCTTC. Translated, it gives CASFSGGGGYGYTF.

This chain connects TRBV27 to TRBJ2-7; 12 bases agree with TRBD1. The CDR3 contains 15 residues. CDR1 is MNHEY and CDR2 is SMNVEV in the germline V gene (reference sequence). V dropped 5 bases and J dropped 4; count of bases not matched to a gene: 6. Here the CDR3 reads CASSPRDRGLYEQYF. The CDR3 bases are TGTGCCAGCAGTCCCCGGGACAGGGGGCTTTACGAGCAGTACTTC.

The V call is TRBV7-8, the J call TRBJ1-1; a weak D match, TRBD1 (6 bases). The germline V and J ends were trimmed by 8 bases and 1 base, with 14 bases remaining between them. The CDR3 has 14 amino acids. Looked up from germline, CDR1 is SGHVS and CDR2 is FQNEAQ. The CDR3 spells CASAEGTSNTEAFF. The CDR3, as DNA: TGTGCCAGCGCCGAGGGGACATCGAACACTGAAGCTTTCTTT.

There are a few counts of this clone. The chain is built from TRBV4-2 and TRBJ1-1; D not certain. The CDR3 consists of 13 residues. V was shortened by 6 bases and J by 5 bases, with 13 bases between the two germline ends. Germline V gene data show CDR1 as LGHNA and CDR2 as YNFKEQ. In nucleotides, the CDR3 is TGTGCCAGCAGGGCGGGTGGACGAACTGAAGCTTTCTTT. Protein product: CASRAGGRTEAFF.